These 29 T cell receptor beta chains share one sample of origin, sequenced in a study. Treg sorting used a CD4+CD25+CD127-/low gate. TCRdb itself ran the 5' RACE reads through MiXCR, one entry per CDR3 protein. The sample holds about 55,000 distinct CDR3 sequences; less than 25% are singletons and the top ten take under 3.5%. The sequencing sample was made of tumor-infiltrating Tregs sorted from the breast tumor. The receptors here all came from a female donor with breast cancer.

This clonotype was detected ten times or more. The chain carries TRBV12-3 or TRBV12-4 and TRBJ2-6, with 9 bases lining up with TRBD1. This CDR3 region has 17 residues. V dropped 3 bases and J dropped 0; count of bases not matched to a gene: 3. CDR3 nucleotides: TGTGCCAGCAGTTTGGGACAGGGAGTCTCTGGGGCCAACGTCCTGACTTTC. It encodes CASSLGQGVSGANVLTF.

V is TRBV20-1 and J is TRBJ1-6, with 9 bases aligning to TRBD1. The V gene's germline CDR1 is DFQATT and CDR2 SNEGSKA (reference sequence). The CDR3 loop spans 19 amino acids. V was pared by 3 bases and J by 4 bases, with 16 bases of the junction left unmatched. Here the CDR3 reads CSASNPGQGNWVYNSPLHF. DNA of the CDR3: TGCAGTGCTAGCAACCCGGGACAGGGCAACTGGGTTTATAATTCACCCCTCCACTTT.

The genes are TRBV7-8 and TRBJ1-3, with no clear D. The germline gives CDR1 SGHVS, CDR2 FQNEAQ. The V end was cut by 2 bases, the J end by 0 bases, with 14 bases between. The CDR3 extends over 17 amino acids. In DNA, the CDR3 is TGTGCCAGCAGCTTAACGACGAGCCGGACCTCTGGAAACACCATATATTTT. Protein product: CASSLTTSRTSGNTIYF.

This clonotype was observed many times. The chain joins TRBV6-6 to TRBJ1-2; D might be TRBD1 (6 bases). With 6 bases removed from V and 0 bases from J, the gap between germline ends came to 8 bases. The germline V gene has CDR1 MNHNY and CDR2 SVGAGI (reference sequence). This CDR3 contains 13 residues. CDR3 sequence: CASRTGSNYGYTF. In nucleotides, the CDR3 is TGTGCCAGCAGAACAGGGTCTAACTATGGCTACACCTTC.

The J gene is TRBJ1-2, the V gene TRBV5-1; 8 nucleotides match TRBD1. Germline values: CDR1 SGHRS, CDR2 YFSETQ. J gave up 12 bases and V 6 bases, and 13 bases lay outside the gene matches. This CDR3 has 13 amino acids. The CDR3 region has the DNA TGCGCCAGCAATCAACTGGGGGACAGGAGCCACACCTTC. Its protein product is CASNQLGDRSHTF.

Ten or more counts support this clonotype. The chain uses TRBV5-1 and TRBJ2-5; no clear D. V lost 5 bases and J 5 bases, leaving 13 bases between the germline ends. The CDR3 totals 13 residues. Germline V gene lookup returns CDR1 SGHRS and CDR2 YFSETQ. DNA of the CDR3: TGCGCCAGCAGGTCCGCTATCGGGGAGACCCAGTACTTC. Its protein is CASRSAIGETQYF.

This clonotype occurred a few times. The V gene is TRBV5-1, the J gene TRBJ2-3; TRBD2 matches 9 bases. The CDR3 contains 16 residues. Per the germline V gene, CDR1 is SGHRS and CDR2 is YFSETQ. The trim removed 2 bases at V and 2 bases at J, leaving 6 bases unmatched. The chain's CDR3 is CASSFSLAGPTDTQYF. DNA for the CDR3: TGCGCCAGCAGCTTCTCGCTAGCGGGACCCACAGATACGCAGTATTTT.

This clonotype was counted at least ten times. The V gene is TRBV29-1, the J gene TRBJ1-1, with D tentatively TRBD1 (5 bases). Trimming cost V 4 bases and J 1 base, with 10 bases left between them. CDR3 size: 13 residues. Germline CDR1 reads SQVTM; CDR2 reads ANQGSEA. The CDR3 loop reads CSVVRGPNTEAFF. For the CDR3, the DNA is TGCAGCGTTGTGCGGGGACCGAACACTGAAGCTTTCTTT.

This clonotype appeared a few times. The chain combines TRBV7-7 with TRBJ2-2; 7 nucleotides align to TRBD1. This CDR3 has 16 residues. Germline V gene sequence: CDR1 SSHAT, CDR2 FNYEAQ (reference sequence). V shed 1 base and J 2 bases; nucleotides not matched to a gene: 4. The CDR3 is CASSLVGQLNTGELFF. CDR3 nucleotides: TGTGCCAGCAGCTTAGTGGGACAGTTAAACACCGGGGAGCTGTTTTTT. The full variable domain, completed using reference TRBV7-7 and TRBJ2-2, is GAGVSQSPRYKVTKRGQDVTLRCDPISSHATLYWYQQALGQGPEFLTYFNYEAQPDKSGLPSDRFSAERPEGSISTLTIQRTEQRDSAMYRCASSLVGQLNTGELFFGEGSRLTVL.

This clonotype has a handful of counts. The chain employs TRBV6-1 and TRBJ2-7; 9 bases line up with TRBD2. CDR3 size: 15 residues. Unmatched junction bases numbered 8, after V lost 6 bases and J lost 2 bases. Germline V gene lookup returns CDR1 MNHNS and CDR2 SASEGT. This CDR3 is CASRSPTSGTYEQYF. The CDR3 region has the DNA TGTGCCAGCAGATCCCCGACTAGCGGAACCTACGAGCAGTACTTC.

This clonotype appeared many times. This chain connects TRBV7-2 to TRBJ1-1, with no clear D. The CDR3 sequence is 15 residues long. Germline V gives CDR1 SGHTA, CDR2 FQGNSA. Trimming stripped 5 bases from V and 2 bases from J, with 15 bases between. CDR3 coding DNA: TGTGCCAGCAGCCCATCCTTGGCCGGTAACACTGAAGCTTTCTTT. This codes for CASSPSLAGNTEAFF.

Concerning this clonotype itself: At one of its ends the junction is not consistent with the germline gene, which may arise from a read error. The chain couples TRBV29-1 to TRBJ2-1; 8 nucleotides align to TRBD2. CDR1 and CDR2 (germline): SQVTM, ANQGSEA. The CDR3 consists of 14 residues. As DNA, the CDR3 is TGCAGCGTTAAGACTAGCGTCTCCTACAATGAGCGGTTCTTC. Translating it yields CSVKTSVSYNERFF.

The chain recombines TRBV20-1 with TRBJ2-3; the D gene is possibly TRBD2 (7 bases). Trimming cost V 4 bases and J 0 bases, with 23 bases left between them. The CDR3 covers 18 residues. CDR1 is DFQATT, CDR2 SNEGSKA, per germline (reference sequence). CDR3 sequence: CSAKMRGGGDTSTDTQYF. DNA of the CDR3: TGCAGTGCTAAAATGAGAGGGGGGGGCGATACTAGCACAGATACGCAGTATTTT.

As to this clonotype: Compared with germline, one end of the junction differs, possibly owing to a read error. This rearrangement joins TRBV28 to TRBJ2-5; the match to TRBD2 covers 13 bases. CDR1 and CDR2 (germline): MDHEN, SYDVKM. The CDR3 sequence is 15 residues long. CDR3 residues: CASSLTSGGQETQCF. The DNA for the CDR3 is TGTGCCAGCAGTTTGACTAGCGGGGGGCAAGAGACCCAGTGCTTC.

The chain couples TRBV19 to TRBJ2-3; the D gene could be TRBD1 or TRBD2 (5 bases each). Germline CDR1 reads LNHDA; CDR2 reads SQIVND (reference sequence). The CDR3 loop spans 18 amino acids. V was pared by 5 bases and J by 6 bases, with 27 bases between. CDR3 nucleotide sequence: TGTGCCAGTAGTGCCTCCCCGAGGGGCAGGGCAGACGCGGATACGCAGTATTTT. Translation gives CASSASPRGRADADTQYF.

This sequence joins TRBV7-9 and TRBJ2-7; 12 bases match TRBD2. CDR3 length: 15 residues. In germline, CDR1 is SEHNR, CDR2 FQNEAQ (reference sequence). V shed 5 bases and J 6 bases; nucleotides not matched to a gene: 8. CDR3 protein: CASSPSGRALGEQYF. The CDR3 nucleotides read TGTGCCAGCAGCCCTAGCGGGAGGGCCTTGGGCGAGCAGTACTTC.

This clonotype turned up a few times. The chain has TRBV28 and TRBJ1-5; 7 bases line up with TRBD1. J lost 7 bases, V lost 5 bases, and 14 bases had no gene match. Per germline, CDR1 MDHEN and CDR2 SYDVKM. The CDR3 totals 16 residues. This CDR3 reads CASSTRTGATRQPQHF. CDR3 bases: TGTGCCAGCAGTACAAGGACAGGAGCCACCAGACAGCCCCAGCATTTT.

This sequence joins TRBV4-3 and TRBJ1-2; 8 bases map to TRBD1. CDR3 size: 18 residues. After removal of 4 bases from V and 7 bases from J, the junction contained 20 bases not matched to a gene. Germline V gives CDR1 LGHNA, CDR2 YSLEER. CDR3 bases: TGCGCCAGCAGCCCCGATGGGTCAGGGGGCGCGGATCTTCTTGGCTACACCTTC. Its translation: CASSPDGSGGADLLGYTF.

This clonotype was found a few times. The chain links TRBV10-3 to TRBJ2-7; the D gene is possibly TRBD1 (5 bases). Per the germline V gene, CDR1 is ENHRY and CDR2 is SYGVKD. V was cut by 6 bases and J by 0 bases, with 15 bases left in between. CDR3 length: 15 amino acids. The CDR3 reads CAIRRQTESSYEQYF. CDR3 DNA sequence: TGTGCCATCAGGAGACAGACAGAGAGCTCCTACGAGCAGTACTTC.

CDR3 in DNA: TGCGCCAGCAGCTCTCGGGAGACCGGGGAGCTGTTTTTT. Translated: CASSSRETGELFF. The chain carries TRBV4-1 and TRBJ2-2, with a weak D call TRBD2 (6 bases). The CDR3 runs to 13 residues. In germline, CDR1 is MGHRA, CDR2 YSYEKL. V lost 5 bases to trimming and J lost 5 bases, with 9 bases between them.

A few counts support this clonotype. Possible read error: a much larger clone is one base away. The rearrangement links TRBV5-1 to TRBJ2-3, with D tentatively TRBD2 (5 bases). There are 14 residues in the CDR3. The germline CDR1 and CDR2 sequences are SGHRS and YFSETQ. Trimming shortened V by 6 bases and J by 0 bases, and 11 bases separated the two germline ends. CDR3 region: CASTSWTSTDTQYF. In DNA form, the CDR3 reads TGCGCCAGCACCTCCTGGACTAGCACAGATACGCAGTATTTT.

V is TRBV28 and J is TRBJ1-6; 9 bases agree with TRBD1. Germline V gene data show CDR1 as MDHEN and CDR2 as SYDVKM. This CDR3 spans 16 amino acids. With 3 bases clipped from V and 10 bases from J, the junction kept 10 bases outside the gene matches. CDR3 residues: CASSFNLGQGTSPLHF. CDR3 DNA sequence: TGTGCCAGCAGTTTTAATCTCGGACAGGGGACCTCACCCCTCCACTTT.

There are many counts of this clonotype. V and J are TRBV4-2 and TRBJ2-5, with D perhaps matching TRBD1 (6 bases). The CDR3 is made up of 18 amino acids. V was pared by 1 base and J by 0 bases, with 18 bases between. Germline assignment: CDR1 LGHNA and CDR2 YNFKEQ. The CDR3 loop reads CASSQVVVQGRYQETQYF. In DNA form, the CDR3 reads TGTGCCAGCAGCCAAGTAGTTGTACAGGGTCGATACCAAGAGACCCAGTACTTC.

For this clonotype: The conserved closing phenylalanine or tryptophan is absent in this CDR3, likely reflecting a read error. V gene TRBV12-3 or TRBV12-4 combines with J gene TRBJ1-4, with D possibly matching TRBD1 (5 bases). V lost 5 bases to trimming and J lost 0 bases, with 13 bases between them. The CDR3 totals 16 residues. The CDR3 sequence is CASSPAAGATNEKLFS. For the CDR3, the DNA is TGTGCCAGCAGTCCAGCCGCGGGGGCAACTAATGAAAAACTGTTTTCT.

This clonotype was counted a few times. The rearrangement joins TRBV5-4 to TRBJ2-5; TRBD1 aligns across 7 bases. The germline V gene has CDR1 SGHNT and CDR2 YYREEE (reference sequence). V was pared by 4 bases and J by 4 bases, with 7 bases of the junction left unmatched. This CDR3 spans 14 amino acids. CDR3 DNA sequence: TGTGCCAGCAGCCATAAACAGGGGACAGAGACCCAGTACTTC. Translating gives CASSHKQGTETQYF.

By frequency in the sample, this clonotype is medium-sized (0.01 to 0.1%). The J gene is TRBJ1-1, the V gene TRBV5-1; unclear D gene. Trimming took 2 bases from V and 3 from J, leaving 8 bases between them. Germline CDR1 reads SGHRS; CDR2 reads YFSETQ. This CDR3 spans 13 amino acids. Here the CDR3 reads CASSLRWDTEAFF. CDR3 coding DNA: TGCGCCAGCAGCTTACGGTGGGACACTGAAGCTTTCTTT. Based on the CDR3 plus reference TRBV5-1 and TRBJ1-1, the full variable domain is KAGVTQTPRYLIKTRGQQVTLSCSPISGHRSVSWYQQTPGQGLQFLFEYFSETQRNKGNFPGRFSGRQFSNSRSEMNVSTLELGDSALYLCASSLRWDTEAFFGQGTRLTVV.

The gene calls are TRBV12-2 and TRBJ1-5; no check of the table's D call, TRBD1, against the DNA was made. TRBV12-2 has pseudogene status. This CDR3 has 17 residues. The CDR3 protein is CASLTSTLTGRDQPQHF. CDR3 nucleotides: TGTGCAAGTCTCACTTCCACCCTGACAGGGAGAGATCAGCCCCAGCATTTT.

The chain joins TRBV28 to TRBJ2-7; tentatively, D is TRBD1 or TRBD2 (6 bases each). The germline gives CDR1 MDHEN, CDR2 SYDVKM. The CDR3 runs to 15 residues. Trimming cost V 7 bases and J 1 base, with 17 bases left between them. The CDR3 is CASIPGGPESYEQYF. CDR3 coding DNA: TGTGCCAGCATTCCTGGGGGGCCCGAGTCCTACGAGCAGTACTTC.

Only a few counts were recorded for this clonotype. This CDR3 is CASSLDPGFSIQYF. CDR3 nucleotide sequence: TGTGCCAGCAGCTTAGACCCAGGTTTCAGCATTCAGTACTTC. The chain uses TRBV11-3 and TRBJ2-4; D is unclear. CDR1 SGHNT and CDR2 YENEEA come from the germline V gene. The CDR3 runs 14 residues. Trimming took off 0 bases at V and 9 bases at J, with 12 bases between the two ends. Full variable domain (remainder filled in from reference TRBV11-3 and TRBJ2-4): EAGVVQSPRYKIIEKKQPVAFWCNPISGHNTLYWYLQNLGQGPELLIRYENEEAVDDSQLPKDRFSAERLKGVDSTLKIQPAELGDSAVYLCASSLDPGFSIQYFGAGTRLSVL.